Sequencing of this TCR beta chain was carried out in a study of T-cell memory formation after mild COVID-19. The germline V gene encodes CDR1 SGHAT and CDR2 FQNNGV. The CDR3 length is 15 residues. TCRdb redid the calling of the 5' RACE reads with MiXCR, one entry per CDR3 protein. Of roughly 310,000 distinct CDR3 sequences in the sample, approximately 16% are singletons; the top ten hold 22%. Whole-study results and caveats: Specificity for SARS-CoV-2 was not confirmed among the second-wave clones peaking on day 37.

A note on this clonotype: Its antigen is currently unknown. The junction and the germline gene differ at one end; a read error may be behind it.

Sequencing was done on a sample of PBMCs or a T cell subset sorted from them (not recorded which). This receptor was obtained from a man aged 18 to 30 who had mild COVID-19 (a few samples of this study predate the infection). Cell type and time point are not known. The V gene is TRBV11-2, the J gene TRBJ1-1; the D gene is possibly TRBD1 (6 bases). CDR3 in amino acids: CASSIDRLLNTEAFF. CDR3 nucleotides: TGTGCCAGCAGCATAGACAGGCTACTGAACACTGAAGCTTTCTTT.